The rows below give T cell receptor beta chains drawn from one sample of a study of Ad26.COV2.S vaccination and SARS-CoV-2 variants. Produced via immunoSEQ multiplex PCR; TCRdb's table is partial and in-frame only. The data show 400,000 to 450,000 clones, 80% to 95% seen once. Sequences were derived from peripheral blood, sampled in a trial of Ad26.COV2.S vaccine versus placebo. The receptors originated from a person aged 18-60 years who received the Ad26.COV2.S COVID-19 vaccine or a placebo. The CDR3 runs from the conserved cysteine through the conserved F or W. The D gene is left open where the match is weak. Only some rows state a clone size, as once, few, many or a class for expanded clones.

>.|TRBV18|TRBJ2-1|TRBD2
TGTGCCAGCTCACCTGGGACTAGCGGCGGCGATGAGCAGTTCTTC
CASSPGTSGGDEQFF
>once|TRBV25-1|TRBJ2-1|TRBD2
TGTGCCAGCAGGGATAGCGGGACTTTTCGGGAGCAGTTCTTC
CASRDSGTFREQFF
>.|TRBV5-6|TRBJ2-2|.
TGTGCCAGTAGGAAAATCGACACCGGGGAGCTGTTTTTT
CASRKIDTGELFF
>once|TRBV12-3/TRBV12-4|TRBJ1-1|TRBD1
TGTGCCAGCACAAGCAGGGGGTTATCTGAAGCTTTCTTT
CASTSRGLSEAFF
>.|TRBV10-1|TRBJ2-3|.
TGCGCCAGCAGTGGGACAGCTACTAGCACAGATACGCAGTATTTT
CASSGTATSTDTQYF
>.|TRBV7-8|TRBJ1-1|.
TGTGCCAGCAGCCCCATCAGGGGTCGAAGAGCTTTCTTT
CASSPIRGRRAFF
>once|TRBV5-5|TRBJ2-1|.
TGTGCCAGCAGCCACAAGGGCTCAACGGGTGTCTCCTACAATGAGCAGTTCTTC
CASSHKGSTGVSYNEQFF
>.|TRBV6-5|TRBJ2-7|.
TGTGCCAGCATTTTTGACAGGTTCTCCTACGAGCAGTACTTC
CASIFDRFSYEQYF
>.|TRBV6-2/TRBV6-3|TRBJ2-1|.
TGTGCCAGCAGTCCGAGACGCCGACTCACCCTCTACAATGAGCAGTTCTTC
CASSPRRRLTLYNEQFF
>.|TRBV5-1|TRBJ2-7|TRBD2
TGCGCCAGCAGCTTGGGGACTAGCGGAATCTACGAGCAGTACTTC
CASSLGTSGIYEQYF
>.|TRBV11-2|TRBJ2-1|.
TGTGCCAGCAGCTTATTGAACAGCCTAGCGCGGGACTCCTACAATGAGCAGTTCTTC
CASSLLNSLARDSYNEQFF
>once|TRBV2|TRBJ2-1|TRBD2
TGTGCCAGCAGTGAACGGGGGAGGGCCCTTTCCCCTGCCGCTTACAATGAGCAGTTCTTC
CASSERGRALSPAAYNEQFF
>.|TRBV15|TRBJ2-3|TRBD2
TGTGCCACCAGCAGAGATCTAGCGGGGGCCGGAGATACGCAGTATTTT
CATSRDLAGAGDTQYF
>.|TRBV28|TRBJ2-5|TRBD2
TGTGCCAGCAGTTGGGACGGGACTACACTCCAAGAGACCCAGTACTTC
CASSWDGTTLQETQYF
>.|TRBV7-2|TRBJ2-1|.
TGTGCCAGCGGTAGGGAGGAGTACAATGAGCAGTTCTTC
CASGREEYNEQFF
>.|TRBV6-2/TRBV6-3|TRBJ1-1|.
TGTGCCAGCAGTTACGACAAGGGGGTAGGTCGCACTGAAGCTTTCTTT
CASSYDKGVGRTEAFF
>.|TRBV10-2|TRBJ1-5|.
TGCGCCAGCAGTGAGTCAAGAGGCAATCAGCCCCAGCATTTT
CASSESRGNQPQHF
>once|TRBV30|TRBJ1-6|.
TGTGCCTGGAGGAACCCGTGGGGGAGCTCCTATAATTCACCCCTCCACTTT
CAWRNPWGSSYNSPLHF
>.|TRBV2|TRBJ2-4|TRBD1
TGTGCCAGCAGTGGGGGAACAGGGGGCGACATTCAGTACTTC
CASSGGTGGDIQYF
>.|TRBV11-3|TRBJ2-1|TRBD2
TGTGCCAGCAGCTTAGGTGCGACTAGCGGTCGCTCCTACAATGAGCAGTTCTTC
CASSLGATSGRSYNEQFF
>.|TRBV7-2|TRBJ2-7|.
TGTGCCAGCAGCTTAGGAGGTCTAGCGCGCTCCTACGAGCAGTACTTC
CASSLGGLARSYEQYF
>.|TRBV21-1|TRBJ2-7|.
TGTGCCAGCAGCCCCCGGAGGGGGAAGAGAAGGTACTTC
CASSPRRGKRRYF
>.|TRBV10-3|TRBJ2-3|.
TGTGCCATCAGCAGACAGGCGGGGGATACGCAGTATTTT
CAISRQAGDTQYF
>.|TRBV12-5|TRBJ2-1|.
TGTGCTAGTGGTTTGGTAGCGCTCGGCCACAATGAGCAGTTCTTC
CASGLVALGHNEQFF
>.|TRBV14|TRBJ2-7|TRBD1
TGTGCCAGCAGCCAGGAATTTAACCGGGACAGGGGTTCGTACGAGCAGTACTTC
CASSQEFNRDRGSYEQYF
>.|TRBV7-2|TRBJ2-1|.
TGTGCCAGCAGCTACGGGACTGGTTACAATGAGCAGTTCTTC
CASSYGTGYNEQFF
>.|TRBV29-1|TRBJ1-1|.
TGCAGCGTTGGGATCGAGATTGAAGCTTTCTTT
CSVGIEIEAFF
>.|TRBV29-1|TRBJ2-5|TRBD1
TGCAGCTTTTATGGACAGGAAGAGACCCAGTACTTC
CSFYGQEETQYF
>.|TRBV4-1|TRBJ1-2|.
TGCGCCAGCAGCACCTGGACAGAAGGGAACTATGGCTACACCTTC
CASSTWTEGNYGYTF
>.|TRBV27|TRBJ2-2|.
TGTGCCAGCAGTTTTGCGGAGAACACCGGGGAGCTGTTTTTT
CASSFAENTGELFF
>.|TRBV5-5|TRBJ2-1|TRBD2
TGTGCCAGCAGCTTCCGGGAGGGCCATGGGAATGAGCAGTTCTTC
CASSFREGHGNEQFF
>.|TRBV19|TRBJ2-5|TRBD2
TGTGCCAGTAGCGCAGCGGGAGGGATTGCAGAGACCCAGTACTTC
CASSAAGGIAETQYF
>.|TRBV28|TRBJ1-5|TRBD1
TGTGCCAGCAGTCTGGGACAGTCCAATCAGCCCCAGCATTTT
CASSLGQSNQPQHF
>.|TRBV3-1/TRBV3-2|TRBJ2-2|TRBD2
TGTGCCAGCAGCCAAAACTCCCCGGGTAGCGGGAGGCTAGGGATGGCCGGGGAGCTGTTTTTT
CASSQNSPGSGRLGMAGELFF
>.|TRBV7-9|TRBJ1-1|TRBD1
TGTGCCAGCAGCTTAGTGGGGACAGCTCAAGCTTTCTTT
CASSLVGTAQAFF
>.|TRBV19|TRBJ1-1|.
TGTGCCAGTAGTGCGCCCTGGGAGGCGAACACTGAAGCTTTCTTT
CASSAPWEANTEAFF
>.|TRBV5-1|TRBJ1-4|.
TGCGCCAGCAGCTTGGGAGGACAGTCGAATGAAAAACTGTTTTTT
CASSLGGQSNEKLFF
>.|TRBV27|TRBJ1-5|.
TGTGCCAGCAGGAGTTCCCTAGGACAGTATAGCAATCAGCCCCAGCATTTT
CASRSSLGQYSNQPQHF
>once|TRBV27|TRBJ2-6|.
TGTGCCAGCAGTTCGCACGGGGAATGGGTTTTGGCTGGGGCCAACGTCCTGACTTTC
CASSSHGEWVLAGANVLTF
>.|TRBV19|TRBJ2-1|.
TGTGCCAGTAAGGAACTCGGGAGCTCCTACAATGAGCAGTTCTTC
CASKELGSSYNEQFF
>.|TRBV5-6|TRBJ2-5|TRBD2
TGTGCCAGCAGCGCTGGGACTAGCGCTCAAGAGACCCAGTACTTC
CASSAGTSAQETQYF
>.|TRBV7-9|TRBJ2-2|.
TGTGCCAGCAGCGAAACCGGAAACACCGGGGAGCTGTTTTTT
CASSETGNTGELFF
>.|TRBV7-2|TRBJ2-7|.
TGTGCCAGCAGCTCGTCGACACGTCAGGAATCCTACGAGCAGTACTTC
CASSSSTRQESYEQYF
>.|TRBV7-9|TRBJ1-6|.
TGTGCCAGCAGCTTAGCGAGTAGTTGGGCAGCCAATTCACCCCTCCACTTT
CASSLASSWAANSPLHF
>.|TRBV29-1|TRBJ2-1|TRBD2
TGCAGCGTTACCCCGACTAGCGGGAGCTACAATGAGCAGTTCTTC
CSVTPTSGSYNEQFF
>.|TRBV19|TRBJ2-3|.
TGTGCCAGTAGTATAGGATGGCAAGATACGCAGTATTTT
CASSIGWQDTQYF
>.|TRBV9|TRBJ1-1|.
TGTGCCAGCAGCGAGGGAGGGAACACTGAAGCTTTCTTT
CASSEGGNTEAFF
>.|TRBV6-5|TRBJ2-2|TRBD2
TGTGCCAGCAGTTACGGGACTACCACCGGGGAGCTGTTTTTT
CASSYGTTTGELFF
>once|TRBV6-5|TRBJ1-1|.
TGTGCCAGCTTTTCGGGGGGCGATGCTGAAGCTTTCTTT
CASFSGGDAEAFF
>.|TRBV5-1|TRBJ2-3|.
TGCGCCAGCAGCCTGTCCGGGACCGGCACAGATACGCAGTATTTT
CASSLSGTGTDTQYF
>.|TRBV5-6|TRBJ2-4|.
TGTGCCAGCAGCTTGGTTACTTGGCAGAGCCAAAACATTCAGTACTTC
CASSLVTWQSQNIQYF
>.|TRBV14|TRBJ2-3|TRBD2
TGTGCCAGCAGCCAAGCGGGCGGGAGAATGGATACGCAGTATTTT
CASSQAGGRMDTQYF
>.|TRBV5-5|TRBJ2-7|TRBD2
TGTGCCAGCAGCCCGAGTCGCCCGGGAGGTTGGGCCTACGAGCAGTACTTC
CASSPSRPGGWAYEQYF
>.|TRBV5-4|TRBJ1-2|.
TGTGCCAGCAGCTTGGCGGCGGGGGCTGCTGGCTACACCTTC
CASSLAAGAAGYTF
>.|TRBV30|TRBJ2-2|.
TGTGCCTGGAGTGTATTGTATGAGTCCGGGGAGCTGTTTTTT
CAWSVLYESGELFF